The rows below give T cell receptor beta chains drawn from one sample of a study of blood T cell repertoires in COVID-19. Some clones are missing from TCRdb's copy, which holds only in-frame ones; the method was immunoSEQ multiplex PCR. The sample carries fewer than 350,000 clones, around 90% recorded once. Sequencing input: PBMCs or T cells enriched from blood (not recorded which). The origin of the receptors is a woman between 40 and 55 years old who had recovered from COVID-19. CDR3s include the opening cysteine and the closing phenylalanine or tryptophan. Each record gives: V gene, CDR3 length, clone size, D gene, J gene, CDR3 DNA, CDR3 protein. D genes are given only for firm matches. A row's size may be missing; if present it is once, few, many or a size class.

TRBV15	13	NA	TRBD1	TRBJ1-2	TGTGCCACCAGCGGGGACAGGGGGCATGGCTACACCTTC	CATSGDRGHGYTF
TRBV2	14	NA	TRBD1	TRBJ2-1	TGTGCCACCAATCCGGGACAGGGTTGGAATGAGCAGTTCTTC	CATNPGQGWNEQFF
TRBV4-3	16	once	TRBD1	TRBJ1-4	TGCGCCAGCAGCCAAGTGAGACAGGGAGGATATGAAAAACTGTTTTTT	CASSQVRQGGYEKLFF
TRBV10-3	14	once	TRBD2	TRBJ2-3	TGTGCCATCAGGCATAGCGGGAGCACAGATACGCAGTATTTT	CAIRHSGSTDTQYF
TRBV7-2	15	few	TRBD2	TRBJ2-4	TGTGCCAGCAGCATACTAGCGGGAGGGGAAAACATTCAGTACTTC	CASSILAGGENIQYF
TRBV7-8	18	NA	TRBD1	TRBJ1-1	TGTGCCAGCAGCAGGCTGTTAGGGACAGGGCAGAAGAACACTGAAGCTTTCTTT	CASSRLLGTGQKNTEAFF
TRBV27	13	NA	NA	TRBJ1-4	TGTGCCAGCAGTTTTTCGACTAATGAAAAACTGTTTTTT	CASSFSTNEKLFF
TRBV28	15	NA	NA	TRBJ1-1	TGTGCCAGCAGTTTAGTACAAATCATGAACACTGAAGCTTTCTTT	CASSLVQIMNTEAFF
TRBV13	16	NA	TRBD1	TRBJ1-2	TGTGCCAGCAGCGCGAACCGGGACAGGGGTAACTATGGCTACACCTTC	CASSANRDRGNYGYTF
TRBV28	15	NA	NA	TRBJ1-2	TGTGCCAGCAGTCCTACCGCGACGGGTCACTATGGCTACACCTTC	CASSPTATGHYGYTF
TRBV5-6	15	NA	NA	TRBJ1-5	TGTGCCAGCAGCTTCTGGGGGCATAGCAATCAGCCCCAGCATTTT	CASSFWGHSNQPQHF
TRBV28	18	NA	NA	TRBJ2-7	TGTGCCAGCAGTTTATTCCCAGCCGCGGGCAGGGGTCGCTCCGAGCAGTACTTC	CASSLFPAAGRGRSEQYF
TRBV18	12	NA	NA	TRBJ2-5	TGTGCCAGCTCGCAACGTACTGAGACCCAGTACTTC	CASSQRTETQYF
TRBV21-1	15	few	NA	TRBJ1-1	TGTGCCAGCAGCAAAAAATCACAGAAGAACACTGAAGCTTTCTTT	CASSKKSQKNTEAFF
TRBV28	20	NA	TRBD2	TRBJ2-6	TGTGCCAGCAGCGGTAGCGGGAGGGCACGTTATGTCGCTGGGGCCAACGTCCTGACTTTC	CASSGSGRARYVAGANVLTF